A selection of T cell receptor beta chains follows, all from one sample in a study of T cell repertoires in cytomegalovirus infection. Their target antigens are unknown. Using its own MiXCR run on the reads, TCRdb lists one record per CDR3 protein. The table includes about 890,000 distinct CDR3 sequences, 31% detected once. The sample in question was cultured CD8+ T cells from PBMCs, obtained from culture after CMV antigen stimulation. All receptors derive from a human donor in good health (CMV status not recorded). Some clones in this sample may be carry-over from other donors' samples. Both conserved end residues are part of each CDR3.

j_call: TRBJ1-1; v_call: TRBV7-6; cdr3_aa: CASSLNSNTEAFF
j_call: TRBJ2-6; v_call: TRBV7-9; cdr3_aa: CASSFKSAGANVLTF
j_call: TRBJ2-1; v_call: TRBV2; cdr3_aa: CASSVIQGARNEQFF
j_call: TRBJ1-1; v_call: TRBV7-9; cdr3_aa: CASSHGGQGKGTEAFF
j_call: TRBJ1-5; v_call: TRBV19; cdr3_aa: CASSISQGSNQPQHF
j_call: TRBJ1-4; v_call: TRBV27; cdr3_aa: CASSLSGRGGRNEKLFF
j_call: TRBJ1-5; v_call: TRBV27; cdr3_aa: CASSSHPLAEGNQPQHF
j_call: TRBJ2-5; v_call: TRBV5-4; cdr3_aa: CASSSDLTGEYF
j_call: TRBJ2-1; v_call: TRBV15; cdr3_aa: CATSPAGRSNEQFF
j_call: TRBJ1-5; v_call: TRBV7-6; cdr3_aa: CATGDRGNQPQHF
j_call: TRBJ1-5; v_call: TRBV7-3; cdr3_aa: CASSSQGIDQPQHF
j_call: TRBJ1-6; v_call: TRBV6-1; cdr3_aa: CASSDRFSANSPLHF
j_call: TRBJ2-1; v_call: TRBV27; cdr3_aa: CASSFHQRGTGGMEQFF
j_call: TRBJ1-1; v_call: TRBV7-8; cdr3_aa: CASTSGLLDTEAFF
j_call: TRBJ2-1; v_call: TRBV7-9; cdr3_aa: CASSPLGLAEDEQFF
j_call: TRBJ2-1; v_call: TRBV29-1; cdr3_aa: CSVEDYKGRVGEQFF
j_call: TRBJ1-4; v_call: TRBV6-5; cdr3_aa: CASSYFAGGGSVNEKLFF
j_call: TRBJ1-1; v_call: TRBV7-2; cdr3_aa: CASSPWGGGYTEAFF
j_call: TRBJ2-1; v_call: TRBV6-6; cdr3_aa: CASSVPSGGMSDNEQFF
j_call: TRBJ1-1; v_call: TRBV19; cdr3_aa: CASSIGQHTEAFF
j_call: TRBJ1-4; v_call: TRBV28; cdr3_aa: CASSLWLGGTNEKLFF
j_call: TRBJ1-2; v_call: TRBV20-1; cdr3_aa: CTPGAVREGYTF
j_call: TRBJ2-1; v_call: TRBV6-1; cdr3_aa: CASSQLGTSGDDEQFF
j_call: TRBJ2-4; v_call: TRBV12-3/TRBV12-4; cdr3_aa: CASSPPGQGANIQYF
j_call: TRBJ2-3; v_call: TRBV7-8; cdr3_aa: CASSSPPRGGATDTQYF
j_call: TRBJ2-1; v_call: TRBV12-3/TRBV12-4; cdr3_aa: CASSAGGSYNEQFF
j_call: TRBJ2-3; v_call: TRBV5-6; cdr3_aa: CASSLGTKADTQYF
j_call: TRBJ1-4; v_call: TRBV4-1; cdr3_aa: CASSHFQGEGEKLFF
j_call: TRBJ2-1; v_call: TRBV7-7; cdr3_aa: CASSLDLSGSEQFF
j_call: TRBJ1-2; v_call: TRBV5-6; cdr3_aa: CASSLDLFYGYTF
j_call: TRBJ2-3; v_call: TRBV6-5; cdr3_aa: CASSYADRSTDTQYF
j_call: TRBJ2-1; v_call: TRBV6-1; cdr3_aa: CAIHEVMNPYNEQFF
j_call: TRBJ2-1; v_call: TRBV4-1; cdr3_aa: CASSLRPGTVSYEQFF
j_call: TRBJ2-3; v_call: TRBV7-9; cdr3_aa: CASSPVQGRTDTQYF
j_call: TRBJ1-5; v_call: TRBV19; cdr3_aa: CASSIWDSYSNQPQHF
j_call: TRBJ2-1; v_call: TRBV27; cdr3_aa: CASSPGQGSWNEQFF
j_call: TRBJ2-1; v_call: TRBV28; cdr3_aa: CASSLKYQGLSYNEQFF
j_call: TRBJ1-1; v_call: TRBV27; cdr3_aa: CASSWSRATNTEAFF
j_call: TRBJ2-2; v_call: TRBV6-2/TRBV6-3; cdr3_aa: CASRGLAGPRTGELFF
j_call: TRBJ1-1; v_call: TRBV7-1; cdr3_aa: CASSPSLRYTEAFF
j_call: TRBJ1-3; v_call: TRBV5-4; cdr3_aa: CASSQDGLSSGNTIYF
j_call: TRBJ1-1; v_call: TRBV7-6; cdr3_aa: CASSFAGQGSEAFF
j_call: TRBJ2-3; v_call: TRBV2; cdr3_aa: CASSEEASGGLGQSYF
j_call: TRBJ2-5; v_call: TRBV29-1; cdr3_aa: CSVEAPGQQETQYF
j_call: TRBJ1-2; v_call: TRBV6-2/TRBV6-3; cdr3_aa: CASSYQGGTAYGYTF
j_call: TRBJ2-5; v_call: TRBV7-6; cdr3_aa: CASVIAGGLQETQYF
j_call: TRBJ1-1; v_call: TRBV7-2; cdr3_aa: CASSPRQGYNTEAFF
j_call: TRBJ1-1; v_call: TRBV27; cdr3_aa: CASSLSWGRGDTEAFF
j_call: TRBJ1-1; v_call: TRBV27; cdr3_aa: CASRKSTGGGTEAFF
j_call: TRBJ2-5; v_call: TRBV9; cdr3_aa: CASSPRGTLETQYF
j_call: TRBJ1-1; v_call: TRBV6-1; cdr3_aa: CASSGSLTGPEAFF
j_call: TRBJ2-5; v_call: TRBV4-2; cdr3_aa: CASSQDYGYQETQYF
j_call: TRBJ1-1; v_call: TRBV12-3/TRBV12-4; cdr3_aa: CASSLVVGSAEAFF
j_call: TRBJ2-2; v_call: TRBV12-3/TRBV12-4; cdr3_aa: CASSSGTSNTGELFF
j_call: TRBJ2-1; v_call: TRBV19; cdr3_aa: CASSTDSTGYNEQFF
j_call: TRBJ1-5; v_call: TRBV20-1; cdr3_aa: CSARQGLYSNQPQHF
j_call: TRBJ2-1; v_call: TRBV7-2; cdr3_aa: CASSLGRDPQFF
j_call: TRBJ2-1; v_call: TRBV20-1; cdr3_aa: CSALLANTYNEQFF
j_call: TRBJ1-2; v_call: TRBV6-6; cdr3_aa: CASTLGTGLSVGYTF
j_call: TRBJ2-7; v_call: TRBV7-6; cdr3_aa: CASSLDPGYEQYF